Following are 30 T cell receptor beta chains from one sample sequenced in a study. TCRdb processed the RT-PCR reads anew with MiXCR; each CDR3 protein has one entry. The sample lists about 700,000 distinct CDR3 sequences, 12% to 15% occurring once. Specimen: memory CD4+ T cells from blood. All receptors come from a female donor in good health, serving as a healthy control.

This chain links TRBV3-1 with TRBJ1-1; 7 nucleotides agree with TRBD1. The CDR3 has 16 residues. J lost 1 base, V lost 1 base, and 6 bases had no gene match. Germline V gene sequence: CDR1 LGHDT, CDR2 YNNKEL (reference sequence). CDR3 sequence: CASSQGLGGQNTEAFF. As DNA, the CDR3 is TGTGCCAGCAGCCAAGGACTAGGGGGCCAGAACACTGAAGCTTTCTTT.

V usage is TRBV30 and J usage is TRBJ2-1; tentatively, D is TRBD2 (8 bases). The CDR3 has 20 amino acids. Germline CDR1 reads GTSNPN; CDR2 reads SVGIG (reference sequence). V was pared by 3 bases and J by 8 bases, with 35 bases between. In DNA, the CDR3 is TGTGCCTGGAGGTCTCCCCCGGGACAGCCCGCCAGCGGGAGACCCTATGAGCAGTTCTTC. Encoded protein: CAWRSPPGQPASGRPYEQFF.

The V call is TRBV4-2, the J call TRBJ1-5; the D is unclear. V lost 1 base and J lost 0, with 10 bases in between. This CDR3 is built from 16 residues. The germline V gene encodes CDR1 LGHNA and CDR2 YNFKEQ. The CDR3 loop is CASSQGVGDSNQPQHF. In DNA, the CDR3 is TGTGCCAGCAGCCAAGGGGTCGGGGATAGCAATCAGCCCCAGCATTTT.

Ten or more counts support this clonotype. The chain recombines TRBV29-1 with TRBJ2-7; maybe TRBD1 (6 bases). V lost 4 bases, J lost 3 bases, and 13 bases lay in between. The CDR3 length is 13 residues. CDR1 and CDR2 from the germline V gene are SQVTM and ANQGSEA. The CDR3: CSVAHREGYEQYF. In nucleotides, the CDR3 is TGCAGCGTTGCCCACAGGGAAGGCTACGAGCAGTACTTC.

This clonotype showed up just a few times. V gene TRBV15 combines with J gene TRBJ1-1; D gene uncertain. The CDR3 covers 14 residues. Germline assignment: CDR1 LNHNV and CDR2 YYDKDF (reference sequence). V was pared by 0 bases and J by 0 bases, with 5 bases between. CDR3 region: CATSRDRVNTEAFF. DNA for the CDR3: TGTGCCACCAGCAGAGATAGGGTGAACACTGAAGCTTTCTTT.

This clonotype was counted a few times. This chain uses TRBV6-5 with TRBJ2-1; D might be TRBD2 (5 bases). In germline, CDR1 is MNHEY, CDR2 SVGAGI. V was cut by 4 bases and J by 10 bases, with 20 bases left in between. The CDR3 has 15 residues. The CDR3, as DNA: TGTGCCAGCAGTTTTTCTTTTTACTCCGACTACGAGCAGTTCTTC. Amino acid sequence: CASSFSFYSDYEQFF.

This clonotype has at least ten counts. This rearrangement joins TRBV6-5 to TRBJ2-7; D unclear. This CDR3 region has 14 residues. The V end lost 0 bases, the J end lost 1 base, and 7 bases lay between the germline ends. CDR1 and CDR2 from the germline V gene are MNHEY and SVGAGI. Here the CDR3 DNA reads TGTGCCAGCAGTTACTCGATTCAATCCTACGAGCAGTACTTC. This sequence encodes CASSYSIQSYEQYF.

The sample holds many counts of this clonotype. The V call is TRBV20-1, the J call TRBJ2-3; TRBD2 matches at 8 bases. Trimming took 1 base from V and 1 from J; bases not matched to a gene: 7. This CDR3 has 16 residues. In germline, CDR1 is DFQATT, CDR2 SNEGSKA (reference sequence). The DNA of the CDR3 is TGCAGTGCTAGAGTCTCCGGGAGGGCCGGCACAGATACGCAGTATTTT. As protein: CSARVSGRAGTDTQYF.

The chain uses TRBV3-1 and TRBJ2-5; D unclear. This CDR3 has 17 amino acids. V lost 4 bases and J 1 base, leaving 19 bases between the germline ends. CDR1 and CDR2 (germline): LGHDT, YNNKEL (reference sequence). The CDR3 is CASSPGLCDGLQETQYF. The CDR3 region has the DNA TGTGCCAGCAGCCCCGGGTTGTGCGACGGCCTCCAAGAGACCCAGTACTTC.

The chain links TRBV27 to TRBJ2-3; 13 bases match TRBD2. Germline trimming cut 6 bases from V and 2 bases from J; bases unmatched to any gene: 11. CDR1 is MNHEY and CDR2 is SMNVEV in the germline V gene (reference sequence). The length of the CDR3 is 18 residues. The chain's CDR3 is CASSPRLAGGVVTDTQYF. CDR3 DNA sequence: TGTGCCAGCAGCCCTAGACTAGCGGGAGGCGTGGTCACAGATACGCAGTATTTT.

This clonotype was observed many times. Here the CDR3 reads CATSPGQGAYNEQFF. As DNA, the CDR3 is TGTGCCACCTCCCCGGGACAGGGGGCCTACAATGAGCAGTTCTTC. This sequence joins TRBV12-3 or TRBV12-4 and TRBJ2-1; 11 nucleotides align to TRBD1. V lost 10 bases, J lost 2 bases, and 7 bases stayed unmatched. This CDR3 spans 15 amino acids.

This clonotype was detected a few times. The rearrangement uses TRBV25-1 and TRBJ2-3; 7 bases agree with TRBD2. Germline lookup yields CDR1 MGHDK and CDR2 SYGVNS. The CDR3 extends over 14 amino acids. Germline trimming cut 6 bases from V and 4 bases from J; bases unmatched to any gene: 7. CDR3 sequence (DNA): TGTGCCAGCAGGGATAGACTAGCCGCAGATACGCAGTATTTT. Its translation is CASRDRLAADTQYF.

This clonotype was found many times. The V and J genes are TRBV6-1 and TRBJ2-6; tentative D call: TRBD1 (5 bases). Germline loops: CDR1 MNHNS, CDR2 SASEGT. The V end lost 6 bases, the J end lost 0 bases, and 6 bases lay between the germline ends. CDR3 length: 14 residues. The CDR3 protein is CASRDSSGANVLTF. Written as DNA, the CDR3 is TGTGCCAGCAGAGACAGCTCTGGGGCCAACGTCCTGACTTTC.

The sample holds many counts of this clonotype. V and J are TRBV18 and TRBJ2-5, with D hard to call. V lost 2 bases, J lost 2 bases, and 6 bases lay in between. CDR1 is KGHSH, CDR2 LQKENI, per germline. The CDR3 contains 13 residues. Written as DNA, the CDR3 is TGTGCCAGCTCACCAGTGGCTCAAGAGACCCAGTACTTC. Translated, it gives CASSPVAQETQYF.

This chain uses TRBV6-4 with TRBJ2-4; D not certain. CDR3 size: 14 residues. Trimming cost V 6 bases and J 9 bases, with 18 bases left between them. The germline V gene has CDR1 MRHNA and CDR2 SNTAGT. The CDR3 here is CASSLRAFEGIQYF. CDR3 DNA sequence: TGTGCCAGCAGCCTTAGGGCCTTTGAAGGCATTCAGTACTTC.

CDR3 coding DNA: TGTGCCAGCAGTGCGACAGGGGACCAGCCCCAGCATTTT. It codes for CASSATGDQPQHF. The J gene is TRBJ1-5, the V gene TRBV28; 8 bases agree with TRBD1. Looked up from germline, CDR1 is MDHEN and CDR2 is SYDVKM. V dropped 5 bases and J dropped 7; count of bases not matched to a gene: 4. CDR3 length: 13 amino acids. The full variable domain, completed using reference TRBV28 and TRBJ1-5, is DVKVTQSSRYLVKRTGEKVFLECVQDMDHENMFWYRQDPGLGLRLIYFSYDVKMKEKGDIPEGYSVSREKKERFSLILESASTNQTSMYLCASSATGDQPQHFGDGTRLSIL.

This clonotype was counted between two and nine times. The chain has TRBV20-1 and TRBJ1-2, with 8 bases lining up with TRBD1. Germline assignment: CDR1 DFQATT and CDR2 SNEGSKA (reference sequence). The ends lost 3 bases at V and 0 bases at J; junction bases unmatched: 3. The CDR3 sequence is 14 residues long. Here the CDR3 DNA reads TGCAGTGCTAGGGAACAGGGGGCTAACTATGGCTACACCTTC. It translates to CSAREQGANYGYTF.

The rearrangement links TRBV6-5 to TRBJ2-7, with 7 bases fitting TRBD1. CDR3 length: 12 residues. V gave up 2 bases and J gave up 9 bases; unmatched junction bases: 4. Germline lookup yields CDR1 MNHEY and CDR2 SVGAGI. The CDR3 here is CASSYEGAGQYF. The CDR3 region has the DNA TGTGCCAGCAGTTACGAGGGGGCAGGGCAGTACTTC.

This clonotype was found a few times. The chain uses TRBV3-1 and TRBJ1-4; perhaps TRBD1 as D (6 bases). This CDR3 contains 13 residues. V lost 4 bases and J lost 6, with 9 bases in between. Germline V CDR1 and CDR2: LGHDT, YNNKEL (reference sequence). DNA for the CDR3: TGTGCCAGCAGCCTCTCAGGGGATGAAAAACTGTTTTTT. Translation: CASSLSGDEKLFF.

In its sample, this clonotype was seen a few times. The chain joins TRBV6-6 to TRBJ1-1, with TRBD1 matching 10 bases. Germline V gene lookup returns CDR1 MNHNY and CDR2 SVGAGI (reference sequence). There are 15 residues in the CDR3. J was trimmed by 6 bases and V by 5 bases; bases with no gene match: 9. CDR3 sequence (DNA): TGTGCCAGCAGTGCGACAGGGGGCGTGAGGGCTGAAGCTTTCTTT. It specifies CASSATGGVRAEAFF.

This clonotype was recorded many times. V is TRBV10-3 and J is TRBJ2-7; D may match TRBD1 or TRBD2 (6 bases each). V gave up 6 bases and J gave up 5 bases, with 20 bases separating them. The CDR3 spans 15 residues. The germline V gene encodes CDR1 ENHRY and CDR2 SYGVKD. CDR3 region: CAIRGGDRSDDEQYF. CDR3 DNA: TGTGCCATCAGGGGGGGAGACAGGAGTGATGACGAGCAGTACTTC.

This clonotype came up many times. This chain joins TRBV5-1 and TRBJ2-5; possible D gene TRBD2, 5 bases. Trimming left V 2 bases short and J 4 bases short, with 9 bases between. The CDR3 consists of 13 residues. Germline CDR1 reads SGHRS; CDR2 reads YFSETQ. This chain's CDR3 is CASSFRERETQYF. For the CDR3, the DNA is TGCGCCAGCAGCTTTCGGGAAAGAGAGACCCAGTACTTC.

This clonotype came up many times. J is TRBJ2-2 and V is TRBV5-1, with 7 bases fitting TRBD1. Trimming at V came to 3 bases and at J to 7 bases, leaving 0 bases not matched to a gene. Germline loops: CDR1 SGHRS, CDR2 YFSETQ. CDR3 length equals 12 residues. CDR3: CASSWDSGELFF. The CDR3 DNA follows: TGCGCCAGCAGCTGGGACAGCGGGGAGCTGTTTTTT.

This clonotype was counted at least ten times. This chain connects TRBV5-1 to TRBJ2-1; D is tentatively TRBD1 or TRBD2 (5 bases each). The length of the CDR3 is 14 residues. The V and J ends lost 4 bases and 4 bases respectively, with 12 bases between them. Germline assignment: CDR1 SGHRS and CDR2 YFSETQ. In nucleotides, the CDR3 is TGCGCCAGCAGCCACGGGACGGAATACAATGAGCAGTTCTTC. Protein product: CASSHGTEYNEQFF.

A few counts support this clonotype. The rearrangement links TRBV2 to TRBJ2-6, with D possibly being TRBD1 or TRBD2 (6 bases each). The V gene lost 6 bases and the J gene lost 1 base, with 22 bases spanning the gap. CDR1 SNHLY and CDR2 FYNNEI come from the germline V gene. This CDR3 contains 19 residues. The CDR3 here is CASSADSWVGGSGANVLTF. The CDR3 DNA reads as TGTGCCAGCAGCGCGGACAGCTGGGTTGGAGGGTCTGGGGCCAACGTCCTGACTTTC.

The sample holds a few counts of this clonotype. The J gene is TRBJ1-1, the V gene TRBV20-1; 9 bases are shared with TRBD1. Trimming took 5 bases from V and 1 from J; bases not matched to a gene: 2. This CDR3 is built from 13 residues. Germline assignment: CDR1 DFQATT and CDR2 SNEGSKA (reference sequence). The CDR3 region is CSAVQGANTEAFF. DNA for the CDR3: TGCAGTGCTGTACAGGGGGCGAACACTGAAGCTTTCTTT.

This clonotype was detected ten times or more. The chain joins TRBV5-1 to TRBJ1-4; TRBD1 aligns across 9 bases. In germline, CDR1 is SGHRS, CDR2 YFSETQ. V was pared by 3 bases and J by 4 bases, with 1 base of the junction left unmatched. The CDR3 consists of 14 residues. The CDR3 is CASSSGQGNEKLFF. DNA of the CDR3: TGCGCCAGCAGCTCGGGACAGGGTAATGAAAAACTGTTTTTT.

The chain combines TRBV30 with TRBJ1-2, with TRBD1 matching over 8 bases. J was trimmed by 6 bases and V by 2 bases; bases with no gene match: 11. Germline CDR1 is GTSNPN and CDR2 is SVGIG (reference sequence). There are 15 residues in the CDR3. The CDR3 region has the DNA TGTGCCTGGAGTCCTACCGACAGGGGTATGCATGGCTACACCTTC. It specifies CAWSPTDRGMHGYTF. Looking up the rest from reference TRBV30 and TRBJ1-2 gives the full variable domain: SQTIHQWPATLVQPVGSPLSLECTVEGTSNPNLYWYRQAAGRGLQLLFYSVGIGQISSEVPQNLSASRPQDRQFILSSKKLLLSDSGFYLCAWSPTDRGMHGYTFGSGTRLTVV.

This clonotype was observed many times. The chain has TRBV6-2 or TRBV6-3 and TRBJ1-2, with unresolved D. Trimming removed 6 bases at V and 6 bases at J, with 20 bases between. This CDR3 has 15 amino acids. Per the germline V gene, CDR1 is MNHEY and CDR2 is SVGEGT. CDR3 residues: CASRDPGRGTDGYTF. The CDR3, as DNA: TGTGCCAGCAGGGACCCTGGACGGGGAACCGATGGCTACACCTTC.

This clonotype has just a few counts. V usage is TRBV7-2 and J usage is TRBJ2-7, with D perhaps TRBD2 (6 bases). This CDR3 spans 15 amino acids. The germline CDR1 and CDR2 sequences are SGHTA and FQGNSA. Trimming removed 2 bases at V and 3 bases at J, with 14 bases between. The CDR3 region is CASSLKSGGGYEQYF. The CDR3 coding sequence is TGTGCCAGCAGCTTAAAATCCGGGGGTGGCTACGAGCAGTACTTC.